Listed below are T cell receptor beta chains from one sample, sequenced in a study of radiotherapy plus CTLA-4 blockade in lung cancer. Produced via immunoSEQ multiplex PCR; TCRdb's table is partial and in-frame only. The sample carries 50,000 to 60,000 clones, 70% to 85% recorded once. The sequencing used peripheral blood, collected from a patient treated with radiotherapy plus ipilimumab. Every receptor here comes from a human donor with non-small cell lung cancer whose response to radiotherapy plus ipilimumab could not be evaluated. The CDR3 runs from the conserved cysteine through the conserved F or W. Fields, in order: J gene, D gene, clone size, V gene, CDR3 protein, CDR3 DNA. A D gene is named only where the DNA matches it firmly. Expanded clones get a size class; other rows say once, few or many, or leave the size out.

J: TRBJ2-7
D: .
size: .
V: TRBV4-1
CDR3: CASSQDETGGYEQYF
DNA: TGCGCCAGCAGCCAAGATGAGACTGGCGGTTACGAGCAGTACTTC

J: TRBJ1-2
D: .
size: .
V: TRBV7-2
CDR3: CASSLERGFGYGYTF
DNA: TGTGCCAGCAGCTTAGAAAGGGGGTTCGGCTATGGCTACACCTTC

J: TRBJ2-2
D: TRBD2
size: .
V: TRBV9
CDR3: CASSSRTSGEVGELFF
DNA: TGTGCCAGCAGCTCCCGGACTAGCGGGGAGGTCGGGGAGCTGTTTTTT

J: TRBJ2-7
D: .
size: .
V: TRBV5-4
CDR3: CASSLGLASYEQYF
DNA: TGTGCCAGCAGCTTGGGGCTAGCCTCCTACGAGCAGTACTTC

J: TRBJ2-7
D: TRBD1
size: .
V: TRBV5-1
CDR3: CASSSQGVAYEQYF
DNA: TGCGCCAGCAGCTCCCAGGGGGTCGCCTACGAGCAGTACTTC

J: TRBJ1-5
D: TRBD1
size: .
V: TRBV27
CDR3: CASSWTGGNQPQHF
DNA: TGTGCCAGCAGTTGGACAGGGGGTAATCAGCCCCAGCATTTT

J: TRBJ2-7
D: .
size: .
V: TRBV12-5
CDR3: CASGLAARPHEQYF
DNA: TGTGCTAGTGGTTTGGCAGCGCGTCCGCACGAGCAGTACTTC

J: TRBJ2-7
D: TRBD1
size: .
V: TRBV19
CDR3: CASSIYTGVAYEQYF
DNA: TGTGCCAGTAGTATATACACAGGGGTCGCCTACGAGCAGTACTTC

J: TRBJ1-2
D: .
size: once
V: TRBV5-4
CDR3: CASSLNYGYTF
DNA: TGTGCCAGCAGCCTTAACTATGGCTACACCTTC

J: TRBJ2-2
D: TRBD1
size: .
V: TRBV7-9
CDR3: CASSLVGQAGELFF
DNA: TGTGCCAGCAGCTTAGTAGGACAGGCCGGGGAGCTGTTTTTT

J: TRBJ1-2
D: TRBD1
size: .
V: TRBV4-3
CDR3: CASSQDWGQDDRYGYTF
DNA: TGCGCCAGCAGCCAAGATTGGGGACAGGACGATCGCTATGGCTACACCTTC

J: TRBJ2-3
D: .
size: few
V: TRBV9
CDR3: CASSVEGQGLSTDTQYF
DNA: TGTGCCAGCAGCGTAGAGGGGCAGGGGCTTAGCACAGATACGCAGTATTTT

J: TRBJ2-7
D: .
size: many
V: TRBV7-9
CDR3: CASSPTGLSYEQYF
DNA: TGTGCCAGCAGCCCGACAGGCCTCTCCTACGAGCAGTACTTC

J: TRBJ2-7
D: .
size: .
V: TRBV5-1
CDR3: CASSLAGGRHEQYF
DNA: TGCGCCAGCAGCTTGGCGGGGGGCCGGCACGAGCAGTACTTC

J: TRBJ2-2
D: TRBD2
size: .
V: TRBV7-2
CDR3: CASSRTRGAGVSGELFF
DNA: TGTGCCAGCAGCCGTACGCGGGGAGCGGGAGTTAGCGGGGAGCTGTTTTTT

J: TRBJ2-3
D: TRBD2
size: .
V: TRBV11-2
CDR3: CASSLQAGGKDTQYF
DNA: TGTGCCAGCAGCTTACAAGCGGGGGGTAAGGATACGCAGTATTTT

J: TRBJ1-6
D: .
size: .
V: TRBV5-1
CDR3: CASSLRSDNNSPLHF
DNA: TGCGCCAGCAGCTTGAGGAGTGATAATAATTCACCCCTCCACTTT

J: TRBJ2-7
D: TRBD2
size: .
V: TRBV5-1
CDR3: CASIGLAGEQYF
DNA: TGCGCCAGCATCGGACTAGCGGGCGAGCAGTACTTC

J: TRBJ1-5
D: .
size: .
V: TRBV5-6
CDR3: CASSLGQLGVGNQPQHF
DNA: TGTGCCAGCAGCTTAGGTCAGTTAGGGGTAGGCAATCAGCCCCAGCATTTT

J: TRBJ1-5
D: TRBD1
size: once
V: TRBV18
CDR3: CASSSRTGGDNQPQHF
DNA: TGTGCCAGCTCATCCCGGACAGGGGGAGACAATCAGCCCCAGCATTTT

J: TRBJ1-1
D: TRBD1
size: few
V: TRBV5-1
CDR3: CASSVDRGLTEAFF
DNA: TGCGCCAGCAGCGTGGACAGGGGGCTCACTGAAGCTTTCTTT

J: TRBJ2-2
D: .
size: .
V: TRBV12-5
CDR3: CASGLSQGPTNTGELFF
DNA: TGTGCTAGTGGTTTATCTCAGGGGCCTACGAACACCGGGGAGCTGTTTTTT

J: TRBJ2-1
D: TRBD2
size: .
V: TRBV7-2
CDR3: CASSLVAGSYNEQFF
DNA: TGTGCCAGCAGCTTAGTAGCGGGCTCCTACAATGAGCAGTTCTTC